This entry lists 18 T cell receptor beta chains sequenced from one sample in a study of blood T cell repertoires in COVID-19. Measured with immunoSEQ multiplex PCR; TCRdb has only the in-frame clones, and not every one. The sample lists about 180,000 clones; over 75% were seen once. Sequenced input: peripheral blood. The receptors stem from a woman aged 65 to 85 with acute or convalescent COVID-19.

The chain links TRBV5-1 to TRBJ2-7, with TRBD2 matching 9 bases. The length of the CDR3 is 16 residues. Germline V gives CDR1 SGHRS, CDR2 YFSETQ. V dropped 4 bases and J dropped 2; count of bases not matched to a gene: 10. The CDR3: CASSPISGRDAYEQYF. The CDR3, as DNA: TGCGCCAGCAGCCCAATTAGCGGGAGAGATGCCTACGAGCAGTACTTC.

A remark on this clone: This sample also contains other DNA sequences that code for the same CDR3. The rearrangement joins TRBV3-1 (or the pseudogene TRBV3-2) to TRBJ2-2; no definite D call. In germline, CDR1 is LGHDT, CDR2 YNNKEL (reference sequence). V was pared by 1 base and J by 8 bases, with 5 bases between. The CDR3 sequence is 12 residues long. The chain's CDR3 is CASSQVSGELFF. The CDR3 nucleotides read TGTGCCAGCAGCCAAGTGTCGGGGGAGCTGTTTTTT.

The genes are TRBV7-2 and TRBJ2-2; possible D gene TRBD1, 5 bases. CDR3 length equals 16 residues. Germline CDR1 reads SGHTA; CDR2 reads FQGNSA. V was pared by 4 bases and J by 1 base, with 13 bases between. CDR3 amino acids: CASSSQGSENTGELFF. The CDR3 coding sequence is TGTGCCAGCAGCTCCCAGGGTTCAGAGAACACCGGGGAGCTGTTTTTT.

J is TRBJ2-5 and V is TRBV12-3 or TRBV12-4; D uncertain. CDR3 size: 13 residues. V lost 2 bases, J lost 1 base, and 5 bases lay in between. CDR3 DNA: TGTGCCAGCAGTTTACTCCCCCAAGAGACCCAGTACTTC. As protein: CASSLLPQETQYF.

The rearrangement uses TRBV6-2 or TRBV6-3 and TRBJ1-2; D not resolved. The germline CDR1 and CDR2 sequences are MNHEY and SVGEGT. The V end lost 6 bases, the J end lost 5 bases, and 16 bases lay between the germline ends. The CDR3 spans 14 residues. The CDR3 DNA reads as TGTGCCAGCAGCCCAGGACTGGGTGGATATGGCTACACCTTC. Translation gives CASSPGLGGYGYTF.

V is TRBV5-1 and J is TRBJ1-4; D call uncertain. The CDR3 spans 15 residues. V lost 2 bases and J lost 3, with 11 bases in between. Germline V CDR1 and CDR2: SGHRS, YFSETQ. This CDR3 reads CASSLYDSPNEKLFF. The CDR3 DNA is TGCGCCAGCAGCTTATATGACTCTCCTAATGAAAAACTGTTTTTT.

V usage is TRBV19 and J usage is TRBJ1-2; 7 positions agree with TRBD1. V was clipped by 10 bases and J by 0 bases; unmatched bases: 8. The CDR3 runs to 14 residues. The germline gives CDR1 LNHDA, CDR2 SQIVND (reference sequence). Written as DNA, the CDR3 is TGTGCCACCGGCCCCGGGACAGCTAACTATGGCTACACCTTC. Protein: CATGPGTANYGYTF.

With regard to this clone: This sample also contains other DNA sequences that code for the same CDR3. The chain recombines TRBV29-1 with TRBJ1-1, with D possibly matching TRBD1 (6 bases). CDR1 and CDR2 (germline): SQVTM, ANQGSEA. The CDR3 is 12 residues long. V lost 4 bases and J 5 bases, leaving 11 bases between the germline ends. In DNA, the CDR3 is TGCAGCGTTGTGGGTGACAGGACTGAAGCTTTCTTT. Protein: CSVVGDRTEAFF.

V usage is TRBV5-6 and J usage is TRBJ1-4; TRBD1 agrees at 8 bases. CDR1 and CDR2 from the germline V gene are SGHDT and YYEEEE. J lost 5 bases, V lost 1 base, and 10 bases had no gene match. CDR3 length: 17 residues. The CDR3, as DNA: TGTGCCAGCAGCTTGTCTTGGCAGGGGGCTATGAATGAAAAACTGTTTTTT. Translating it yields CASSLSWQGAMNEKLFF.

The chain employs TRBV19 and TRBJ2-7, with TRBD2 matching 9 bases. Germline loops: CDR1 LNHDA, CDR2 SQIVND (reference sequence). The CDR3 is 16 residues long. With V trimmed by 6 bases and J by 6 bases, 15 bases remained unmatched. The CDR3 region is CASSPGVAGVFGEQYF. The CDR3 DNA reads TGTGCCAGTAGCCCAGGGGTAGCGGGAGTCTTTGGCGAGCAGTACTTC.

V is TRBV6-1 and J is TRBJ1-3; TRBD1 might be the D (5 bases). Deletions cut 0 bases from V and 3 bases from J, with 9 bases between. Germline CDR1 is MNHNS and CDR2 is SASEGT. The length of the CDR3 is 15 residues. The CDR3, as DNA: TGTGCCAGCAGTGAAGCGCAGGGTTTTGGAAACACCATATATTTT. Protein product: CASSEAQGFGNTIYF.

J is TRBJ2-2 and V is TRBV5-4, with D unclear. CDR1 is SGHNT and CDR2 is YYREEE in the germline V gene (reference sequence). The CDR3 has 15 amino acids. V was shortened by 0 bases and J by 2 bases, with 8 bases between the two germline ends. The CDR3 spells CASSLASFNTGELFF. CDR3 DNA: TGTGCCAGCAGCTTGGCGAGTTTCAACACCGGGGAGCTGTTTTTT. The full variable domain, its missing parts supplied by reference TRBV5-4 and TRBJ2-2, is ETGVTQSPTHLIKTRGQQVTLRCSSQSGHNTVSWYQQALGQGPQFIFQYYREEENGRGNFPPRFSGLQFPNYSSELNVNALELDDSALYLCASSLASFNTGELFFGEGSRLTVL.

Only a few counts were recorded for this clone. CDR3 DNA: TGTGCCAGCAGACCGACAGGAGGCGGGGAGCTGTTTTTT. Protein product: CASRPTGGGELFF. J is TRBJ2-2 and V is TRBV27, with a tentative D call TRBD1 (6 bases). Germline loops: CDR1 MNHEY, CDR2 SMNVEV (reference sequence). V was clipped by 6 bases and J by 7 bases, with 12 bases between them. The CDR3 totals 13 residues.

The chain employs TRBV4-2 and TRBJ2-2; 7 bases are shared with TRBD2. J gave up 2 bases and V 5 bases, and 2 bases lay outside the gene matches. CDR3 length: 14 residues. The germline gives CDR1 LGHNA, CDR2 YNFKEQ. CDR3 bases: TGTGCCAGCAGCTGGGACTATAACACCGGGGAGCTGTTTTTT. This translates into CASSWDYNTGELFF.

The chain employs TRBV15 and TRBJ2-1, with TRBD2 matching 7 bases. Germline V gives CDR1 LNHNV, CDR2 YYDKDF (reference sequence). Trimming removed 6 bases from V and 7 bases from J; junction bases left unmatched: 15. The CDR3 covers 16 residues. The CDR3 loop is CATSSQRGRVGNEQFF. The CDR3 nucleotides are TGTGCCACCAGTTCTCAGCGGGGACGAGTGGGGAATGAGCAGTTCTTC.

This clone was seen a few times. CDR3 residues: CAISESRLAGGPNYNEQFF. CDR3 DNA sequence: TGTGCCATCAGTGAGTCCCGACTAGCGGGAGGACCTAACTACAATGAGCAGTTCTTC. The chain recombines TRBV10-3 with TRBJ2-1; 13 positions match TRBD2. The trim removed 0 bases at V and 3 bases at J, leaving 8 bases unmatched. The germline V gene has CDR1 ENHRY and CDR2 SYGVKD. The CDR3 is made up of 19 amino acids.

The V and J genes are TRBV5-1 and TRBJ1-4; no reliable D call. Germline V gene lookup returns CDR1 SGHRS and CDR2 YFSETQ. Trimming took 0 bases from V and 5 from J, leaving 8 bases between them. The CDR3 sequence is 14 residues long. The CDR3 nucleotides are TGCGCCAGCAGCTTGGGCCAGTCGAATGAAAAACTGTTTTTT. As protein: CASSLGQSNEKLFF.

The chain links TRBV3-1 (or the pseudogene TRBV3-2) to TRBJ2-3; D ambiguous. The length of the CDR3 is 13 residues. The germline CDR1 and CDR2 sequences are LGHDT and YNNKEL (reference sequence). Trimming cost V 7 bases and J 0 bases, with 8 bases left between them. DNA of the CDR3: TGTGCCAGCAACAGCCCTAGCACAGATACGCAGTATTTT. Residues: CASNSPSTDTQYF.